Shown below are 14 T cell receptor beta chains from a single sample sequenced in a study of blood T cells in healthy people across ages. Primed by a sample-barcoded 5' primer and a J-beta primer mix, a second PCR proceeded for 7 to 11 cycles. Using its own MiXCR run on the 5' RACE reads, TCRdb lists one record per CDR3 protein. This table has around 1,500,000 distinct CDR3 sequences, 42% appearing once. Material for sequencing was blood. Every receptor here comes from a woman aged 18-29 years in good health.

This clonotype was seen a single time. This sequence joins TRBV12-3 or TRBV12-4 and TRBJ1-1; D is perhaps TRBD1 (5 bases). Deletions cut 10 bases from V and 2 bases from J, with 17 bases between. The CDR3 totals 14 residues. In nucleotides, the CDR3 is TGTGCCAACTCCCCAGGACATTCCAACACTGAAGCTTTCTTT. Protein: CANSPGHSNTEAFF.

The chain is built from TRBV15 and TRBJ2-7, with D hard to call. The CDR3 is 14 amino acids. Germline-derived CDR1 and CDR2 are LNHNV and YYDKDF (reference sequence). The ends were cut back, 5 bases at V and 2 bases at J, with 13 bases in the middle. The CDR3 is CATSETSPAYEQYF. The CDR3 DNA sequence: TGTGCCACCAGCGAGACAAGTCCTGCCTACGAGCAGTACTTC.

This clonotype has a handful of counts. Here the CDR3 reads CASSPTSGSEGNEQFF. CDR3 in DNA: TGTGCCAGCAGCCCGACTAGCGGGAGTGAGGGCAATGAGCAGTTCTTC. The chain combines TRBV5-6 with TRBJ2-1; 12 nucleotides line up with TRBD2. Germline V gene sequence: CDR1 SGHDT, CDR2 YYEEEE. The junction had 8 bases not matched to a gene; V was cut back by 4 bases and J by 6 bases. The CDR3 is 16 residues long.

The V gene is TRBV6-2 or TRBV6-3, the J gene TRBJ2-5; tentative D call: TRBD2 (5 bases). The CDR3 runs 15 residues. V shed 2 bases and J shed 1 base, with 11 bases lying between them. The V gene's germline CDR1 is MNHEY and CDR2 SVGEGT. The CDR3 nucleotides are TGTGCCAGCAGTTACCGTTACAGCGGCCAAGAGACCCAGTACTTC. It is translated as CASSYRYSGQETQYF.

This clonotype showed up just a few times. V and J are TRBV27 and TRBJ2-7, with 8 bases fitting TRBD2. With V trimmed by 3 bases and J by 4 bases, 8 bases remained unmatched. The CDR3 extends over 15 amino acids. CDR1 and CDR2 from the germline V gene are MNHEY and SMNVEV (reference sequence). In DNA form, the CDR3 reads TGTGCCAGCAGTTTTTACGGGGGGGCTACGTACGAGCAGTACTTC. This translates into CASSFYGGATYEQYF.

Regarding this clonotype: Compared with germline, one end of the junction differs, possibly owing to a read error. The chain combines TRBV9 with TRBJ1-2; 10 nucleotides match TRBD1. Germline CDR1 SGDLS, CDR2 YYNGEE. CDR3 length: 15 residues. CDR3 protein: CAGSGARDRGYGYTF. CDR3 DNA sequence: TGTGCCGGCAGCGGGGCCCGGGACAGGGGCTATGGCTACACCTTC.

V usage is TRBV4-2 and J usage is TRBJ2-5; 11 nucleotides align to TRBD2. V lost 0 bases, J lost 11 bases, and 17 bases stayed unmatched. The CDR3 runs to 18 residues. In germline, CDR1 is LGHNA, CDR2 YNFKEQ. As DNA, the CDR3 is TGTGCCAGCAGCCAAGATAGACTAGCGGGGCACCCCTACAATGAGCAGTACTTC. It codes for CASSQDRLAGHPYNEQYF.

The chain combines TRBV12-3 or TRBV12-4 with TRBJ2-3, with no clear D. The CDR3 runs 13 residues. V lost 6 bases to trimming and J lost 0 bases, with 7 bases between them. Here the CDR3 reads CASRMTSTDTQYF. The CDR3 region has the DNA TGTGCCAGCAGAATGACTAGCACAGATACGCAGTATTTT.

This clonotype was found a few times. V gene TRBV7-9 combines with J gene TRBJ2-7, with D tentatively TRBD1 (5 bases). The CDR3 sequence is 15 residues long. Germline CDR1 is SEHNR and CDR2 is FQNEAQ (reference sequence). V lost 0 bases, J lost 7 bases, and 16 bases lay in between. The DNA of the CDR3 is TGTGCCAGCAGCTTAGCCAGGGTCTTGAGCAATGAGCAGTACTTC. It specifies CASSLARVLSNEQYF.

This clonotype came up a few times. The chain recombines TRBV20-1 with TRBJ1-2, with unresolved D. Germline V gene data show CDR1 as DFQATT and CDR2 as SNEGSKA (reference sequence). The CDR3 runs to 11 residues. Trimming shortened V by 5 bases and J by 3 bases, and 7 bases separated the two germline ends. The CDR3 nucleotides are TGCAGTGCTCTTGATGACTATGGCTACACCTTC. Protein sequence: CSALDDYGYTF.

This clonotype was observed a few times. This chain uses TRBV12-3 or TRBV12-4 with TRBJ1-1; a possible D gene is TRBD1 (6 bases). The CDR3 is 14 residues long. V lost 4 bases and J lost 3, with 12 bases in between. The CDR3 loop is CASSSGGPHTEAFF. For the CDR3, the DNA is TGTGCCAGCAGTTCCGGGGGGCCGCACACTGAAGCTTTCTTT.

The CDR3 is CASSQEVGQGAQNGYTF. CDR3 coding DNA: TGCGCCAGCAGCCAAGAGGTGGGACAGGGGGCGCAGAATGGCTACACCTTC. The rearrangement links TRBV4-1 to TRBJ1-2, with 12 bases lining up with TRBD1. Germline V gene sequence: CDR1 MGHRA, CDR2 YSYEKL. This CDR3 has 17 residues. Trimming cost V 0 bases and J 6 bases; bases outside gene matches: 8.

V and J are TRBV30 and TRBJ2-4; D perhaps matches TRBD1 (5 bases). The J call may be mistaken, given a closer DNA end match to TRBJ2-5. Germline CDR1 is GTSNPN and CDR2 is SVGIG (reference sequence). This CDR3 is 14 amino acids long. The CDR3: CAWSPTGWKETQYF. The CDR3 nucleotides are TGTGCCTGGAGTCCAACAGGTTGGAAAGAGACCCAGTACTTC.

This clonotype was seen a few times. CDR3 coding DNA: TGCAGCGTCCAACCTTGGGGGTACGGGACAGTCGAATACAATGAGCAGTTCTTC. Translated: CSVQPWGYGTVEYNEQFF. This rearrangement joins TRBV29-1 to TRBJ2-1; TRBD1 matches at 7 bases. V dropped 6 bases and J dropped 4; count of bases not matched to a gene: 21. There are 18 residues in the CDR3. The germline CDR1 and CDR2 sequences are SQVTM and ANQGSEA.